This TCR beta chain was captured in a study of CD8+CD57+ T cells in acquired aplastic anemia. Study overall: Sorted cells (CD4+ and CD8+) yielded DNA amounts that averaged about 2.9 ug.

V was trimmed by 9 bases and J by 6 bases, leaving 18 bases between them. There are 15 residues in the CDR3. CDR1 is SNHLY and CDR2 is FYNNEI in the germline V gene. In the case of this clonotype: As yet, its antigen is unknown.

Both TCR beta VDJ combination and CDR3 sequence profiling were carried out. Genomic DNA was the template for this profiling. TCRdb independently ran MiXCR on the reads; one entry per CDR3 protein. The data contain 110,000 or so distinct CDR3 sequences, about 50% of them seen just once; the ten biggest clones take up about 29%. Study results and limitations: Patients and controls shared just under 30 CD8+ CDR3 sequences.

Before being chosen for sequencing, patients had shown CD8+CD57+ cell expansion by flow cytometry. Severe acquired aplastic anemia was diagnosed in all patients. The chain recombines TRBV2 with TRBJ1-6; D may be TRBD1 (6 bases). Sequenced material: sorted CD4+, CD8+, or CD8+CD57+ T cells (not recorded which) from PBMCs. This TCR derives from a human donor with aplastic anemia. The CDR3 nucleotides are TGTGCCAGTGCCGAACCGGGACAAATTAATTCACCCCTCCACTTT. Translating it yields CASAEPGQINSPLHF.